Listed here is a single TCR beta chain. The data belong to a study of blood T cell repertoires in COVID-19. Study in general: The United States, Italy and Spain supplied acute and convalescent COVID-19 samples.

CDR3 length equals 14 residues. Germline V gene data show CDR1 as MDHEN and CDR2 as SYDVKM. With 2 bases removed from V and 2 bases from J, the gap between germline ends came to 6 bases. Here immunoSEQ multiplex PCR was the method, and the copy in TCRdb shows in-frame clones only, minus some. This sample carries about 210,000 clones, 81% of them seen once, and the ten largest clones take 8% to 9%. Those enrolled, adults aged 18 to 89 years, came from under 25 US areas. Clinical history as reported by participants underpinned cohort assignment. Sequenced: PBMCs or T cells enriched from blood (not recorded which). The source is a woman aged 45-65 years with acute COVID-19. The chain is built from TRBV28 and TRBJ2-2; D not certain. DNA for the CDR3: TGTGCCAGCAGTTTAAGCTATAACACCGGGGAGCTGTTTTTT. Residues: CASSLSYNTGELFF.